This is a list of T cell receptor beta chains from one sample in a study of early T cells in non-severe SARS-CoV-2 infection. TCRdb processed the 5' RACE reads anew with MiXCR; each CDR3 protein has one entry. The repertoire holds 70,000 or so distinct CDR3 sequences, roughly 13% seen once, with around 15% in the top ten. The sequenced sample consisted of whole blood. These receptors were taken from an adult who was a healthcare worker with PCR-confirmed SARS-CoV-2 infection or an uninfected control (not recorded which). The CDR3 runs from the conserved cysteine through the conserved F or W. The D gene is left open where the match is weak. The size of a clone is reported for some rows only, either as once, few or many, or as a class for expanded clones.

J gene: TRBJ1-3
clone size: -
V gene: TRBV11-2
D gene: -
CDR3 protein: CASSSGIGNTIYF
CDR3 DNA: TGTGCCAGCAGCTCAGGAATCGGAAACACCATATATTTT

J gene: TRBJ1-2
clone size: -
V gene: TRBV28
D gene: -
CDR3 protein: CASTLGRGRGYTF
CDR3 DNA: TGTGCCAGCACCCTGGGGCGCGGTCGTGGCTACACCTTC

J gene: TRBJ1-4
clone size: -
V gene: TRBV5-1
D gene: TRBD1
CDR3 protein: CASSRDRGGNEKLFF
CDR3 DNA: TGCGCCAGCAGCCGAGACAGGGGCGGTAATGAAAAACTGTTTTTT

J gene: TRBJ2-2
clone size: -
V gene: TRBV5-1
D gene: -
CDR3 protein: CASSLAANTGELFF
CDR3 DNA: TGCGCCAGCAGCTTAGCGGCGAACACCGGGGAGCTGTTTTTT

J gene: TRBJ1-6
clone size: -
V gene: TRBV5-1
D gene: TRBD1
CDR3 protein: CASSLGQGNSPLHF
CDR3 DNA: TGCGCCAGCAGCTTGGGACAGGGGAATTCACCCCTCCACTTT

J gene: TRBJ2-1
clone size: few
V gene: TRBV28
D gene: TRBD2
CDR3 protein: CASTHGGGLYNEQFF
CDR3 DNA: TGTGCCAGCACCCATGGGGGGGGACTTTACAATGAGCAGTTCTTC

J gene: TRBJ1-2
clone size: few
V gene: TRBV7-9
D gene: -
CDR3 protein: CASSLEGRNGYTF
CDR3 DNA: TGTGCCAGCAGCTTGGAGGGAAGGAATGGCTACACCTTC

J gene: TRBJ2-5
clone size: many
V gene: TRBV4-3
D gene: -
CDR3 protein: CASSQDHSAQGTQYF
CDR3 DNA: TGCGCCAGCAGCCAAGATCATTCAGCTCAGGGGACCCAGTACTTC

J gene: TRBJ2-1
clone size: few
V gene: TRBV20-1
D gene: TRBD2
CDR3 protein: CSASSRGGPYNEQFF
CDR3 DNA: TGCAGTGCTTCCTCGCGCGGGGGACCCTACAATGAGCAGTTCTTC

J gene: TRBJ2-7
clone size: many
V gene: TRBV2
D gene: TRBD2
CDR3 protein: CASMGAGDLTYEQYF
CDR3 DNA: TGTGCCAGCATGGGAGCGGGGGACTTAACCTACGAGCAGTACTTC

J gene: TRBJ2-7
clone size: few
V gene: TRBV5-1
D gene: TRBD2
CDR3 protein: CASSSGGAAYEQYF
CDR3 DNA: TGCGCCAGCAGTTCGGGGGGAGCGGCTTACGAGCAGTACTTC

J gene: TRBJ1-1
clone size: once
V gene: TRBV6-4
D gene: -
CDR3 protein: CASSDGENTEAFF
CDR3 DNA: TGTGCCAGCAGTGACGGAGAGAACACTGAAGCTTTCTTT

J gene: TRBJ2-3
clone size: -
V gene: TRBV27
D gene: -
CDR3 protein: CASSFTEGTDTQYF
CDR3 DNA: TGTGCCAGCAGTTTTACGGAAGGCACAGATACGCAGTATTTT

J gene: TRBJ2-3
clone size: many
V gene: TRBV4-1
D gene: -
CDR3 protein: CASSQEPNTQYF
CDR3 DNA: TGCGCCAGCAGCCAAGAACCGAATACGCAGTATTTT

J gene: TRBJ2-3
clone size: many
V gene: TRBV7-2
D gene: -
CDR3 protein: CASGSRVNPDTQYF
CDR3 DNA: TGTGCCAGCGGGTCAAGGGTAAACCCAGATACGCAGTATTTT

J gene: TRBJ2-2
clone size: few
V gene: TRBV7-9
D gene: TRBD2
CDR3 protein: CASSESGTAGTGELFF
CDR3 DNA: TGTGCCAGCAGCGAAAGCGGGACCGCCGGCACCGGGGAGCTGTTTTTT

J gene: TRBJ1-1
clone size: many
V gene: TRBV18
D gene: -
CDR3 protein: CASSPPGRNTEAFF
CDR3 DNA: TGTGCCAGCTCACCACCAGGGAGGAACACTGAAGCTTTCTTT

J gene: TRBJ2-5
clone size: many
V gene: TRBV28
D gene: TRBD1
CDR3 protein: CASSLGQQETQYF
CDR3 DNA: TGCGCCAGCAGCCTGGGACAGCAAGAGACCCAGTACTTC

J gene: TRBJ1-1
clone size: many
V gene: TRBV9
D gene: -
CDR3 protein: CASSVAWGTEAFF
CDR3 DNA: TGTGCCAGCAGCGTAGCTTGGGGGACTGAAGCTTTCTTT

J gene: TRBJ2-1
clone size: few
V gene: TRBV11-2
D gene: TRBD1
CDR3 protein: CASRAPQGQIYNEQFF
CDR3 DNA: TGTGCCAGCAGGGCCCCCCAGGGACAGATCTACAATGAGCAGTTCTTC

J gene: TRBJ2-3
clone size: -
V gene: TRBV20-1
D gene: TRBD1
CDR3 protein: CSASPGQGAADTQYF
CDR3 DNA: TGCAGTGCCTCCCCGGGGCAGGGGGCGGCAGATACGCAGTATTTT

J gene: TRBJ2-7
clone size: many
V gene: TRBV28
D gene: -
CDR3 protein: CASSTTGYEQYF
CDR3 DNA: TGTGCCAGCAGTACTACAGGGTACGAGCAGTACTTC

J gene: TRBJ2-2
clone size: many
V gene: TRBV20-1
D gene: -
CDR3 protein: CSARRPGNGIGELFF
CDR3 DNA: TGCAGTGCTAGAAGGCCCGGAAATGGTATCGGGGAGCTGTTTTTT

J gene: TRBJ1-1
clone size: -
V gene: TRBV12-3/TRBV12-4
D gene: -
CDR3 protein: CASTLVGQLNTEAFF
CDR3 DNA: TGTGCCAGCACCCTGGTGGGCCAGTTGAACACTGAAGCTTTCTTT

J gene: TRBJ2-7
clone size: many
V gene: TRBV2
D gene: TRBD1
CDR3 protein: CASGWTGAGEQYF
CDR3 DNA: TGTGCCAGCGGTTGGACAGGGGCCGGAGAGCAGTACTTC

J gene: TRBJ1-5
clone size: -
V gene: TRBV12-5
D gene: -
CDR3 protein: CASGFAGNNQPQHF
CDR3 DNA: TGTGCTAGTGGTTTTGCAGGGAACAATCAGCCCCAGCATTTT

J gene: TRBJ1-1
clone size: few
V gene: TRBV5-6
D gene: -
CDR3 protein: CASSLFSLSVKTEAFF
CDR3 DNA: TGTGCCAGCAGCTTGTTCTCTCTCTCGGTCAAGACTGAAGCTTTCTTT

J gene: TRBJ2-1
clone size: many
V gene: TRBV11-3
D gene: TRBD1
CDR3 protein: CASSLGGTGGNEQFF
CDR3 DNA: TGTGCCAGCAGCTTAGGCGGGACAGGGGGGAATGAGCAGTTCTTC

J gene: TRBJ2-2
clone size: -
V gene: TRBV20-1
D gene: -
CDR3 protein: CSASRDPGELFF
CDR3 DNA: TGCAGTGCTAGCAGGGATCCCGGGGAGCTGTTTTTT

J gene: TRBJ2-4
clone size: many
V gene: TRBV7-2
D gene: -
CDR3 protein: CASRGTANIQYF
CDR3 DNA: TGTGCCAGCCGTGGAACGGCGAACATTCAGTACTTC

J gene: TRBJ1-1
clone size: few
V gene: TRBV27
D gene: TRBD1
CDR3 protein: CASSRDRGLGTEAFF
CDR3 DNA: TGTGCCAGCAGTAGGGACAGGGGGCTTGGCACTGAAGCTTTCTTT

J gene: TRBJ2-1
clone size: few
V gene: TRBV19
D gene: TRBD2
CDR3 protein: CASRKAGGINEQFF
CDR3 DNA: TGTGCCAGTAGAAAAGCGGGGGGGATAAATGAGCAGTTCTTC

J gene: TRBJ1-1
clone size: few
V gene: TRBV18
D gene: -
CDR3 protein: CASSPLQGYGTEAFF
CDR3 DNA: TGTGCCAGCTCACCGTTACAGGGTTACGGCACTGAAGCTTTCTTT

J gene: TRBJ2-7
clone size: -
V gene: TRBV9
D gene: TRBD1
CDR3 protein: CASSAGQGTYEQYF
CDR3 DNA: TGTGCCAGCAGCGCAGGACAGGGGACCTACGAGCAGTACTTC

J gene: TRBJ1-5
clone size: many
V gene: TRBV18
D gene: -
CDR3 protein: CASSPLGRPDQPQHF
CDR3 DNA: TGTGCCAGCTCACCCCTAGGACGGCCCGATCAGCCCCAGCATTTT